This is a list of T cell receptor beta chains from one sample in a study of T cell responses to AZD1222 COVID-19 vaccine. The table came from immunoSEQ multiplex PCR; TCRdb's copy has only in-frame clones and leaves some out. The sample includes 150,000 to 200,000 clones, roughly 92% of them seen just once. Sequencing was performed on peripheral blood, taken 28 days after the second AZD1222 dose. Receptor source: an adult who received the AZD1222 COVID-19 vaccine. Each CDR3 is given with its conserved first and last residue. The order of the fields is V gene, J gene, CDR3 length, D gene, clone size, CDR3 DNA, CDR3 protein. D genes are given only for firm matches. For some rows the clone size is stated as once, few or many, or as a class when expanded; others skip it.

V: TRBV18; J: TRBJ1-5; length: 15; D: NA; size: NA; DNA: TGTGCCAGCTCACCCGGACAGACTAGCAATCAGCCCCAGCATTTT; CDR3: CASSPGQTSNQPQHF
V: TRBV2; J: TRBJ1-5; length: 13; D: NA; size: NA; DNA: TGTGCCAGCATGAAGGAAAGCAATCAGCCCCAGCATTTT; CDR3: CASMKESNQPQHF
V: TRBV20-1; J: TRBJ2-7; length: 10; D: NA; size: NA; DNA: TGCAGTGCTAGACGTAACGAGCAGTACTTC; CDR3: CSARRNEQYF
V: TRBV2; J: TRBJ2-7; length: 15; D: TRBD2; size: NA; DNA: TGTGCCAGCAGTGAAGCGCGGCTAGCGGGAAGCGAGCAGTACTTC; CDR3: CASSEARLAGSEQYF
V: TRBV6-5; J: TRBJ1-5; length: 14; D: NA; size: NA; DNA: TGTGCCAGCAATCAGGACAGAGTAAATCAGCCCCAGCATTTT; CDR3: CASNQDRVNQPQHF
V: TRBV7-2; J: TRBJ2-3; length: 13; D: NA; size: NA; DNA: TGTGCCAGCAGCTTAGCCCGTGCAGATACGCAGTATTTT; CDR3: CASSLARADTQYF
V: TRBV19; J: TRBJ2-7; length: 15; D: NA; size: NA; DNA: TGTGCCAGTAGTATAGTCCCGGCCAGGGGCTACGAGCAGTACTTC; CDR3: CASSIVPARGYEQYF
V: TRBV5-1; J: TRBJ2-3; length: 12; D: NA; size: NA; DNA: TGCGCCAGCAGCTTTTTGACAGATACGCAGTATTTT; CDR3: CASSFLTDTQYF
V: TRBV6-5; J: TRBJ2-7; length: 15; D: NA; size: NA; DNA: TGTGCCAGCAAAGCCGGGGTCCGGAATATCTACGAGCAGTACTTC; CDR3: CASKAGVRNIYEQYF
V: TRBV7-3; J: TRBJ1-4; length: 16; D: NA; size: NA; DNA: TGTGCCAGCAGCCCCCCCGGGTCTTCGAATGCAGAAAAACTGTTTTTT; CDR3: CASSPPGSSNAEKLFF
V: TRBV25-1; J: TRBJ1-5; length: 15; D: NA; size: once; DNA: TGTGCCAGCAGTGGCGCCCCCGACAGGAATCAGCCCCAGCATTTT; CDR3: CASSGAPDRNQPQHF
V: TRBV4-3; J: TRBJ2-1; length: 16; D: TRBD2; size: NA; DNA: TGCGCCAGCAGCCAAGATTCCGCGGGGGGGCCCAATGAGCAGTTCTTC; CDR3: CASSQDSAGGPNEQFF
V: TRBV7-3; J: TRBJ2-1; length: 11; D: NA; size: NA; DNA: TGTGCCAGCAGCTTGGGAAATCAGCAGTTCTTC; CDR3: CASSLGNQQFF
V: TRBV19; J: TRBJ2-1; length: 15; D: NA; size: NA; DNA: TGTGCCAGTAGGAGGGACGGTAGCTCCTACAATGAGCAGTTCTTC; CDR3: CASRRDGSSYNEQFF
V: TRBV7-3; J: TRBJ2-7; length: 15; D: NA; size: NA; DNA: TGTGCCAGCAGCCCTACCCCCGGGGCGTCTTACGAGCAGTACTTC; CDR3: CASSPTPGASYEQYF
V: TRBV6-5; J: TRBJ2-7; length: 13; D: TRBD2; size: NA; DNA: TGTGCCAGCAGTTCCGGGGGGACCTACGAGCAGTACTTC; CDR3: CASSSGGTYEQYF
V: TRBV14; J: TRBJ1-1; length: 13; D: NA; size: few; DNA: TGTGCCAGCAGCCAACAAATGAACACTGAAGCTTTCTTT; CDR3: CASSQQMNTEAFF
V: TRBV2; J: TRBJ1-2; length: 15; D: TRBD1; size: once; DNA: TGTGCCAGCAGTGAGAAGGGACAGGGGAACTATGGCTACACCTTC; CDR3: CASSEKGQGNYGYTF
V: TRBV11-2; J: TRBJ2-7; length: 13; D: NA; size: NA; DNA: TGTGCCAGCAGCTTACCCCGACAGAGCGAGCAGTACTTC; CDR3: CASSLPRQSEQYF
V: TRBV19; J: TRBJ1-5; length: 18; D: TRBD1; size: NA; DNA: TGTGCCAGTAGGATCCTCGCGGGACAGGGGGTTAGCAATCAGCCCCAGCATTTT; CDR3: CASRILAGQGVSNQPQHF
V: TRBV15; J: TRBJ2-6; length: 17; D: TRBD1; size: NA; DNA: TGTGCCGCAGCAGAGGGGGCAGGGGGACCTGGGGCCAACGTCCTGACTTTC; CDR3: CAAAEGAGGPGANVLTF
V: TRBV18; J: TRBJ1-1; length: 14; D: NA; size: NA; DNA: TGTGCCAGCTCACCAGGCAGGCTGAACACTGAAGCTTTCTTT; CDR3: CASSPGRLNTEAFF
V: TRBV30; J: TRBJ1-4; length: 14; D: NA; size: once; DNA: TGTGCCTGGAGTAGGCAGGACGGGAATGAAAAACTGTTTTTT; CDR3: CAWSRQDGNEKLFF
V: TRBV18; J: TRBJ2-2; length: 16; D: NA; size: NA; DNA: TGTGCCAGCTCACCACAGGGTTCCGGTAAAACCGGGGAGCTGTTTTTT; CDR3: CASSPQGSGKTGELFF
V: TRBV5-4; J: TRBJ2-1; length: 15; D: NA; size: NA; DNA: TGTGCCAGCAGCCAGGACACCGCCAAATACAATGAGCAGTTCTTC; CDR3: CASSQDTAKYNEQFF
V: TRBV19; J: TRBJ2-5; length: 15; D: TRBD1; size: NA; DNA: TGTGCCAGTAGTAGGCAGGGGGCTTTCCAAGAGACCCAGTACTTC; CDR3: CASSRQGAFQETQYF
V: TRBV4-3; J: TRBJ1-2; length: 15; D: TRBD1; size: NA; DNA: TGCGCCAGCAGCCAAGTAGTGCAGGGGGACTATGGCTACACCTTC; CDR3: CASSQVVQGDYGYTF
V: TRBV7-2; J: TRBJ2-3; length: 13; D: NA; size: NA; DNA: TGTGCCAGCAGCCAGGGGAGCACAGATACGCAGTATTTT; CDR3: CASSQGSTDTQYF
V: TRBV6-6; J: TRBJ2-7; length: 13; D: NA; size: NA; DNA: TGTGCCAGCAGTAGCATCCCCTCCTACGAGCAGTACTTC; CDR3: CASSSIPSYEQYF
V: TRBV19; J: TRBJ2-1; length: 14; D: TRBD1; size: once; DNA: TGTGCCAGTAGTACGTGGACAGGGGGCAATGAGCAGTTCTTC; CDR3: CASSTWTGGNEQFF
V: TRBV7-9; J: TRBJ1-2; length: 15; D: TRBD1; size: once; DNA: TGTGCCAGCAGCTTAGCGGGACAGGGAGAGGGTGGCTACACCTTC; CDR3: CASSLAGQGEGGYTF